The entry below gives a single T cell receptor beta chain sequence along with its context. This sample is part of a study of blood T cell repertoires in COVID-19. Original handling: Amplification with reference gene primers provided the estimates of nucleated cell counts. This table comes from immunoSEQ multiplex PCR, and its TCRdb copy is limited to in-frame clones, with some not included. The DNA was the basis for D and trimming; V, J and clone size are from that table. The profile shows about 250,000 clones, roughly 83% of them singletons. Seattle cases were enrolled at active infection and followed longitudinally. This CDR3 is 16 amino acids long. Trimming at V came to 4 bases and at J to 3 bases, leaving 11 bases not matched to a gene. Germline loops: CDR1 MNHEY, CDR2 SVGEGT.

The sequencing sample was made of peripheral blood. V gene TRBV6-2 or TRBV6-3 combines with J gene TRBJ2-7; 8 nucleotides line up with TRBD1. The receptor was derived from an elderly woman with COVID-19, enrolled during active disease. CDR3 sequence: CASSLYRDRPIYEQYV. As DNA, the CDR3 is TGTGCCAGCAGTTTATACCGGGACAGGCCGATCTACGAGCAGTACGTC.